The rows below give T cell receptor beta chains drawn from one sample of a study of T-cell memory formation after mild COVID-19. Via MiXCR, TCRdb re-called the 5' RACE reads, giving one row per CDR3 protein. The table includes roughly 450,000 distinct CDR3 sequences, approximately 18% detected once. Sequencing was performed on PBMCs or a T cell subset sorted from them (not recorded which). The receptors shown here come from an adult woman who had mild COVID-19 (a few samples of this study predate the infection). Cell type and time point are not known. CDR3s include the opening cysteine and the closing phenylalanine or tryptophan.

CDR3: CASSSGLTTGELFF
V: TRBV7-6

CDR3: CASTVGGVETQYF
V: TRBV7-9

CDR3: CASSLGGGGRTEAFF
V: TRBV7-2

CDR3: CSVEPGKRNEQFF
V: TRBV29-1

CDR3: CASSLGTMSYNEQFF
V: TRBV5-1

CDR3: CASSLWRGNQETQYF
V: TRBV27

CDR3: CASSLSLAGASTGELFF
V: TRBV7-3

CDR3: CASSRGVGTQYF
V: TRBV3-1

CDR3: CASSPAAGGGPYF
V: TRBV3-1

CDR3: CSALDSARETQYF
V: TRBV20-1

CDR3: CASRSGGTNTEAFF
V: TRBV27

CDR3: CASSLANTDQPQHF
V: TRBV12-3/TRBV12-4

CDR3: CASSWTGDNSPLHF
V: TRBV12-3/TRBV12-4

CDR3: CASSARTSGSLSYEQYF
V: TRBV6-1

CDR3: CASSLEGAQMKFF
V: TRBV5-5

CDR3: CASSPPRLSAKTDTQYF
V: TRBV7-8

CDR3: CSASGGNQPQHF
V: TRBV20-1

CDR3: CASSQPTKDYGYTF
V: TRBV4-1

CDR3: CASSRTGGHTGELFF
V: TRBV7-8

CDR3: CSVETSGGFEQYF
V: TRBV29-1

CDR3: CASIRDRGDYGYTF
V: TRBV7-6

CDR3: CATSREGRGSDTQYF
V: TRBV15

CDR3: CASSFTSRWEQYF
V: TRBV12-3/TRBV12-4

CDR3: CATSLRARPNEKLFF
V: TRBV15

CDR3: CASSWGQISEQYF
V: TRBV5-1